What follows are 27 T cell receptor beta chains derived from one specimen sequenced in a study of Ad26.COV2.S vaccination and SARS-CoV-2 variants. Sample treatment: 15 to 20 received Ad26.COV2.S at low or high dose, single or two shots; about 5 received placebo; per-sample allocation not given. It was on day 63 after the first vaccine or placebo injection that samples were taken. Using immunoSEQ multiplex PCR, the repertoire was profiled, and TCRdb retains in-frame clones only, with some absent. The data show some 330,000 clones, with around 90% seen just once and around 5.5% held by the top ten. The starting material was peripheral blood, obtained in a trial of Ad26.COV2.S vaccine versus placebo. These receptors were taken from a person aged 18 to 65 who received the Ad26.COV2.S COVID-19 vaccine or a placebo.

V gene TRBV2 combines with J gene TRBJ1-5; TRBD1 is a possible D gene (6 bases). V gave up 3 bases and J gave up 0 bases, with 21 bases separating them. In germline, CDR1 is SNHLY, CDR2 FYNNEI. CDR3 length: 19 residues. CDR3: CASSDGTLESRYSNQPQHF. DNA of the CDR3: TGTGCCAGCAGTGACGGGACATTGGAGTCACGATATAGCAATCAGCCCCAGCATTTT.

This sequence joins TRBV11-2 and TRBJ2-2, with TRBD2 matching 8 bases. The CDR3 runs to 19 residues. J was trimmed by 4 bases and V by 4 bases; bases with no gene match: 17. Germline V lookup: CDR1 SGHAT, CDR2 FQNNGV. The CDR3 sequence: CASSSRLSGAGGPTGELFF. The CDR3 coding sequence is TGTGCCAGCAGCTCCAGGCTGTCCGGGGCGGGGGGACCCACCGGGGAGCTGTTTTTT.

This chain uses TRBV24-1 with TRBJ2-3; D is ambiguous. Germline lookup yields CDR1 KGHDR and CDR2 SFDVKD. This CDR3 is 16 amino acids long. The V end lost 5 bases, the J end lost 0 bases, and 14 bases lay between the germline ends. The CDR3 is CATSASDGTSTDTQYF. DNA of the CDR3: TGTGCCACCAGTGCCTCAGACGGCACCAGCACAGATACGCAGTATTTT.

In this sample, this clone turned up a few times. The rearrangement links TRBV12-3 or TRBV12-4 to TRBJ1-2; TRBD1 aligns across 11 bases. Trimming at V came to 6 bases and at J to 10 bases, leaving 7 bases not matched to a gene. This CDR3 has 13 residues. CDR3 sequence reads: CASRDRDRGSYTF. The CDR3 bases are TGTGCCAGCAGAGACCGGGACAGGGGGTCCTACACCTTC.

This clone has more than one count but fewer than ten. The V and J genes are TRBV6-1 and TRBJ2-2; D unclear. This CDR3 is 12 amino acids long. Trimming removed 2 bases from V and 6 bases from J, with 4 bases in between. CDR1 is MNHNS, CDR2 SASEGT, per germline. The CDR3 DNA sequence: TGTGCCAGCAGTGAATTGGCCGGGGAGCTGTTTTTT. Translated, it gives CASSELAGELFF.

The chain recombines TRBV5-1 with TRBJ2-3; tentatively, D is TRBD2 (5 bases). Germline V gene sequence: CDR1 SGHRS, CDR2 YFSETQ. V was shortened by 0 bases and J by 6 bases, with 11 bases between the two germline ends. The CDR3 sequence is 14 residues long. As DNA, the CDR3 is TGCGCCAGCAGCTTGGGAGGGATAGGCGATACGCAGTATTTT. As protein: CASSLGGIGDTQYF. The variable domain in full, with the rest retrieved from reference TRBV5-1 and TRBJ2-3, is KAGVTQTPRYLIKTRGQQVTLSCSPISGHRSVSWYQQTPGQGLQFLFEYFSETQRNKGNFPGRFSGRQFSNSRSEMNVSTLELGDSALYLCASSLGGIGDTQYFGPGTRLTVL.

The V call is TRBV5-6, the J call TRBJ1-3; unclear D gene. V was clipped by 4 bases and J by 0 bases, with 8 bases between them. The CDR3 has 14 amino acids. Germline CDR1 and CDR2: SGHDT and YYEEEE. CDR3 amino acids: CASSLKYSGNTIYF. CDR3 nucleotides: TGTGCCAGCAGCCTTAAATACTCTGGAAACACCATATATTTT.

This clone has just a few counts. CDR3 nucleotide sequence: TGTGCCAGTAGTATAGCCAAGGGGGCCAGGGGGCTATGGACCCAGCATTTT. This translates into CASSIAKGARGLWTQHF. The chain couples TRBV19 to TRBJ1-5; 8 bases match TRBD1. V gave up 1 base and J gave up 11 bases; unmatched junction bases: 16. The CDR3 runs 17 residues. The germline V gene has CDR1 LNHDA and CDR2 SQIVND (reference sequence).

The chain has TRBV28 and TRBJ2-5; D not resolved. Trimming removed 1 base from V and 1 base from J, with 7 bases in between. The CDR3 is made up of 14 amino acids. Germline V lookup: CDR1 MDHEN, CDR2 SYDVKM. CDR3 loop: CASSLSGPQETQYF. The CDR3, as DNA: TGTGCCAGCAGTTTATCTGGGCCCCAAGAGACCCAGTACTTC.

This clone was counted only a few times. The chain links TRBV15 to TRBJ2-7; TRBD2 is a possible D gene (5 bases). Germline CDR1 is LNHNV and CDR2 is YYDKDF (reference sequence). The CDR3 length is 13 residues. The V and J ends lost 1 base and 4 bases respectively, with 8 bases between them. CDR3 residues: CATSRATGYEQYF. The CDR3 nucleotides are TGTGCCACCAGCAGAGCCACGGGGTACGAGCAGTACTTC.

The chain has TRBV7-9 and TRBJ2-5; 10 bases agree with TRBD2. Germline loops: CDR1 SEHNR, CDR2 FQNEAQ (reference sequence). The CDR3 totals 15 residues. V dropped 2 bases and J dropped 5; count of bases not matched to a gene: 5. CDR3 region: CASSLTSGAGETQYF. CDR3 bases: TGTGCCAGCAGCTTAACTAGCGGGGCTGGGGAGACCCAGTACTTC.

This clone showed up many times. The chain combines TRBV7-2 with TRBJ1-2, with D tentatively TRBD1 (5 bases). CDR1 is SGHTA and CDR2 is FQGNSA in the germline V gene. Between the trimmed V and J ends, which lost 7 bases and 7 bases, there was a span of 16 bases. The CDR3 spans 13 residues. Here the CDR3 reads CASTTGWGGGYTF. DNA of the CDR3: TGTGCCAGCACCACAGGCTGGGGGGGTGGCTACACCTTC. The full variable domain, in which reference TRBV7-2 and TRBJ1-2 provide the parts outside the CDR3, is GAGVSQSPSNKVTEKGKDVELRCDPISGHTALYWYRQSLGQGLEFLIYFQGNSAPDKSGLPSDRFSAERTGGSVSTLTIQRTQQEDSAVYLCASTTGWGGGYTFGSGTRLTVV.

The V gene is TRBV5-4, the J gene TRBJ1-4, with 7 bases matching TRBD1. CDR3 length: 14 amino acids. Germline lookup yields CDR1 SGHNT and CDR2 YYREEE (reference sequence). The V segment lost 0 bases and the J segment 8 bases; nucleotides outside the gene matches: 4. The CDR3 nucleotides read TGTGCCAGCAGCTTGGACAGGGGAGAAGAAAAACTGTTTTTT. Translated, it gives CASSLDRGEEKLFF.

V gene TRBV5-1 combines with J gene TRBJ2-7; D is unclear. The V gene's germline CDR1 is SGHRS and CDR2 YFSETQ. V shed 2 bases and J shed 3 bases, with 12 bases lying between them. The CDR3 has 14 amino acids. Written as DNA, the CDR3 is TGCGCCAGCAGCTTCAGTACGTCGGACTACGAGCAGTACTTC. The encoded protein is CASSFSTSDYEQYF.

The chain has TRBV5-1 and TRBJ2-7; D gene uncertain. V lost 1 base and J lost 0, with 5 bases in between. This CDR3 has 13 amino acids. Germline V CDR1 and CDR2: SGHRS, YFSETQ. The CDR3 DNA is TGCGCCAGCAGCTTGTACGCCTCCTACGAGCAGTACTTC. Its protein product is CASSLYASYEQYF.

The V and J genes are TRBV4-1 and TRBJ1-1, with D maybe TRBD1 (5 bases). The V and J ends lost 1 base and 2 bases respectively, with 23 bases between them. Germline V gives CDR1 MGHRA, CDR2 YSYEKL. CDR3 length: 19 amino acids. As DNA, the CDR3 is TGCGCCAGCAGCCAAGGTAGAGGGGAGACAATCGGCCAAAACACTGAAGCTTTCTTT. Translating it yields CASSQGRGETIGQNTEAFF.

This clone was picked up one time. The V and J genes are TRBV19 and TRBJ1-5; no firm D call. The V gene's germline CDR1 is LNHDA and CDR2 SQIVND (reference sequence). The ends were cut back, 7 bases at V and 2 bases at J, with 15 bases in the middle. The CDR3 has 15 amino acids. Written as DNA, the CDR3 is TGTGCCAGTACCCTAGGGATTGGAGGCAATCAGCCCCAGCATTTT. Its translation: CASTLGIGGNQPQHF.

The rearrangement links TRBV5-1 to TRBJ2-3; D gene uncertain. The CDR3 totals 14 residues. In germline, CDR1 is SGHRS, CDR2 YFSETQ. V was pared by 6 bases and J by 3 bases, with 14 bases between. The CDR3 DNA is TGCGCCAGCACCCTTCGCACTACGACAGATACGCAGTATTTT. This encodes CASTLRTTTDTQYF. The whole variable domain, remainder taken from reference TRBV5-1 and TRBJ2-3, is KAGVTQTPRYLIKTRGQQVTLSCSPISGHRSVSWYQQTPGQGLQFLFEYFSETQRNKGNFPGRFSGRQFSNSRSEMNVSTLELGDSALYLCASTLRTTTDTQYFGPGTRLTVL.

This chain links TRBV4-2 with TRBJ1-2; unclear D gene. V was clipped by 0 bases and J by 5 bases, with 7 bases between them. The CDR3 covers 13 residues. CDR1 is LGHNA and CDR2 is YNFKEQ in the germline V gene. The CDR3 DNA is TGTGCCAGCAGCCAAGAATCCATATATGGCTACACCTTC. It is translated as CASSQESIYGYTF.

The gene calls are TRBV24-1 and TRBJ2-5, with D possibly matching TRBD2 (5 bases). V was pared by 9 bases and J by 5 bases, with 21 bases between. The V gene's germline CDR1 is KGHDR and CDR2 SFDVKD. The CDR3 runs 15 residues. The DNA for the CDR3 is TGTGCCACCCCTGGAGGCCAGTTCTTCTACGAGACCCAGTACTTC. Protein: CATPGGQFFYETQYF.

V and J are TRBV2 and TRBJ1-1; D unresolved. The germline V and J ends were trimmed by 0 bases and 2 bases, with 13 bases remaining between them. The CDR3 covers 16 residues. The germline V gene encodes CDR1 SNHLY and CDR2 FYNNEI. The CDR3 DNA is TGTGCCAGCAGTGAAGCGCCCGGATCTCTAAACACTGAAGCTTTCTTT. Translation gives CASSEAPGSLNTEAFF.

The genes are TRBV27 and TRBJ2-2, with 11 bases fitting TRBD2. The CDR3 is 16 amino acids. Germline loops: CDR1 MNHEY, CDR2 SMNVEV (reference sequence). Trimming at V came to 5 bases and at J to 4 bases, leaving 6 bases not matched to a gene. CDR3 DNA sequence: TGTGCCAGCAGTCCCCGGCTAGCGGGGGGCACCGGGGAGCTGTTTTTT. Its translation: CASSPRLAGGTGELFF.

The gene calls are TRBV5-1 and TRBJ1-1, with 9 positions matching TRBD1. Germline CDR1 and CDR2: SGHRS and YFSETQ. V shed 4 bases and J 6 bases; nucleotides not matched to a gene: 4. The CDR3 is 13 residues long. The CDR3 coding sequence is TGCGCCAGCAGCGCGGACAGGGGCGCTGAAGCTTTCTTT. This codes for CASSADRGAEAFF.

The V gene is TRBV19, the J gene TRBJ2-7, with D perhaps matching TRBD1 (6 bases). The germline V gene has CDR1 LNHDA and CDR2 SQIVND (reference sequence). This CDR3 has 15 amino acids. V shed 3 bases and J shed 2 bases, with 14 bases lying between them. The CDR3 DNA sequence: TGTGCCAGTAGTATCTGGACAGCTCCTCCCTACGAGCAGTACTTC. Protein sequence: CASSIWTAPPYEQYF.

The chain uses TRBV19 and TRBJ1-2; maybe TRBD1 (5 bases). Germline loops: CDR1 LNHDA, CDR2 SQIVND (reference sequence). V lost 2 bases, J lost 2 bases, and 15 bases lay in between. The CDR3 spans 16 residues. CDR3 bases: TGTGCCAGTAGTATAAGGGAAGGGGCGCCCAACTATGGCTACACCTTC. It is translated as CASSIREGAPNYGYTF.

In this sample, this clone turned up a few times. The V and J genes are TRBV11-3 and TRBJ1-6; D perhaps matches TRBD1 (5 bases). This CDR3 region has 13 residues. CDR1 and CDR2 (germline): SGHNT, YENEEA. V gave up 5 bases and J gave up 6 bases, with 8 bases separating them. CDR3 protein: CASSKGPNSPLHF. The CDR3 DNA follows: TGTGCCAGCAGCAAGGGACCTAATTCACCCCTCCACTTT.

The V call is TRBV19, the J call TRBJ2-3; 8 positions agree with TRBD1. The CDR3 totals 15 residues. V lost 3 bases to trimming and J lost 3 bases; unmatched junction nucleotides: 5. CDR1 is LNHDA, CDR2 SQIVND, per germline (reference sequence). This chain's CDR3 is CASSMTGASTDTQYF. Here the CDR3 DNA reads TGTGCCAGTAGTATGACAGGGGCATCGACAGATACGCAGTATTTT.